This T cell receptor (beta chain) is drawn from a study of CD8+CD57+ T cells in acquired aplastic anemia. Study at large: DNA recovered from sorted CD4+ and CD8+ cells had a mean of approximately 3 ug. Findings and limits, study-wide: In CD8+ cells, Simpson's diversity showed no significant difference between patients and controls. In common between the patients and the controls were twenty-nine CD8+ CDR3 sequences.

TCR beta VDJ and CDR3 profiling used genomic DNA as template. From the reads, TCRdb called clonotypes with MiXCR, one entry per CDR3 protein. The data show some 170,000 distinct CDR3 sequences, roughly 48% seen once. On this clonotype: Its antigen is not known. A much bigger clone sits one base away, suggesting this may be a read error.

This receptor was identified in a human donor in good health. The sequenced sample consisted of sorted CD4+, CD8+, or CD8+CD57+ T cells (not recorded which) from PBMCs.

The CDR3 protein is CASSASRTGGKYGYTF. The CDR3 DNA sequence: TGTGCCAGCAGTGCGTCCCGGACAGGGGGAAAGTATGGCTACACCTTC. The chain recombines TRBV6-1 with TRBJ1-2; 10 bases match TRBD1. V was pared by 4 bases and J by 5 bases, with 10 bases of the junction left unmatched. The V gene's germline CDR1 is MNHNS and CDR2 SASEGT. The length of the CDR3 is 16 residues.